What follows is one T cell receptor beta chain and its context. This sample stems from a study of blood T cell repertoires in COVID-19. Study at large: Samples came from the United States, Italy and Spain, spanning acute and convalescent COVID-19. The cDNA or gDNA used as material had been derived from T cells, B-cell-depleted T cells, or PBMCs.

This CDR3 is built from 14 residues. Trimming removed 7 bases at V and 1 base at J, with 10 bases between. CDR1 is SNHLY, CDR2 FYNNEI, per germline. In the source study's methods: Reference gene primer amplification gave estimated nucleated cell counts. Method: immunoSEQ multiplex PCR; TCRdb's copy keeps in-frame clones and lacks some. V and J calls and clone size are copied from that table; D and trimming were computed from the DNA. Of 95,000 to 150,000 clones listed, less than 75% were seen once; the top ten hold under 0.95%. This TCR came from a human donor with acute or convalescent COVID-19. The donor label of this sample is uncertain. What was sequenced was peripheral blood. The chain uses TRBV2 and TRBJ1-4; D not resolved. CDR3 protein: CASKAVLTNEKLFF. The CDR3 DNA follows: TGTGCCAGCAAGGCGGTTTTAACTAATGAAAAACTGTTTTTT.